This T cell receptor (beta chain) is from a study of PD-L1 blockade in urothelial cancer (dated by TCRdb to 2017 to 2019). Notes on the research overall: Therapy was started in about 2014 for all patients, and atezolizumab 1,200 mg was administered intravenously every 3 weeks. Durable clinical benefit was achieved by nine patients and was not achieved by 20 patients. TCR sequencing covered pretreatment tumor samples and matched, serially collected peripheral blood taken before and after atezolizumab treatment. Blood samples were analyzed 3 weeks after the start of treatment (second dose) and 6 weeks after the start of treatment. A median of about 150,000 T cells and just over 80,000 unique TCRs was obtained from blood samples, and a median clonality of around 0.08 was observed. Patients had an ECOG performance status of 0 or 1 and had received between 0 and 3 prior chemotherapy regimens. The study, an exploratory multi-omic analysis, examined somatic, immune and clinical correlates of response to PD-L1 blockade with atezolizumab in urothelial cancer. Around 29 patients had pretreatment blood TCR-seq, about 25 had at least one posttreatment blood collection, and about 25 had tumor TCR-seq. Durable clinical benefit was defined as a progression-free survival longer than 6 months, and TCR features were additionally tested against progression-free survival and overall survival. About nine tenths of the roughly 29 patients were males with bladder-origin urothelial cancer, and about 65% of the 29 reported a prior smoking history. Whole exome sequencing and RNA sequencing of pretreatment tumors were performed alongside TCR sequencing in the same patients.

CDR1 MGHDK and CDR2 SYGVNS are derived from the germline V gene. From cysteine to phenylalanine, the CDR3 is 16 amino acids long. CDR3 DNA is the only sequence kept; it has 48 bases, read in frame from the first base. The V end gives up 7 bases and the J end 3 bases, leaving 9 bases in the junction not matched to a gene. A note on this clone: No cognate antigen has been identified for it. Base quality data are lacking; no much larger clone is found one base away.

The cohort included 29 patients with locally advanced or metastatic urothelial carcinoma who were treated at Memorial Sloan Kettering on a trial protocol. Peripheral blood mononuclear cells were collected pretreatment and during treatment, at between 1 and 8 total time points per patient. The Qiagen DNeasy Blood extraction kit was used to purify genomic DNA from total PBMCs and tumor samples. PBMCs were collected pretreatment and during treatment, and were isolated and stored as previously described. Each PCR received spiked-in synthetic TCR analog templates so that absolute template abundance could be estimated from read counts. Using the immunoSEQ assay, TCRbeta CDR3 regions were amplified from genomic DNA with bias-controlled V and J gene primers. Rearranged TCRbeta segments were sequenced at approximately 20X coverage. In the original analysis: Clustering was used to correct sequencing errors, and CDR3s were annotated against IMGT to assign V, D and J genes. Downstream analyses used only productive TCRbeta rearrangements and left out out-of-frame or stop-codon sequences. Clonality was calculated as one minus the Shannon entropy normalized by the log of the number of unique productive sequences. Clones differing between time points or between blood and tumor were identified by Fisher's exact test with Benjamini-Hochberg correction at adjusted p below 0.01. TCRdb carries this immuneACCESS record with in-frame sequences only. Its versions omit some clonotypes, under half of them owing to an unresolved V gene in the studies checked, with the rest unexplained. V and J calls and clone size come straight from that table; D and trimming were deduced from the DNA. The sample table contains fewer than 130,000 clones; only one count was recorded for around 85% of them. The ten largest make up about 2.3% of the sample.

Points the paper makes about the study in general: Improved progression-free and overall survival was associated with having pretreatment peripheral blood TCR clonality below the median. Patients with durable benefit showed greater expansion of tumor-associated TCR clones in peripheral blood 3 weeks after starting treatment (n ≈ 23, p = 0.022). Because of the small sample size (n ≈ 31) and the many exploratory analyses performed, the results are intended to be regarded as hypothesis-generating.

The V and J segments used are TRBV25-1 and TRBJ1-4, with 9 middle bases fitting TRBD1. The starting material was PBMCs, obtained around atezolizumab (anti-PD-L1) treatment. This clonotype was obtained from a man in his fifties or sixties with urothelial cancer. The CDR3 corresponds to CASNPGQGKANEKLFF. The nucleotide sequence is given as TGTGCCAGCAACCCCGGACAGGGGAAAGCTAATGAAAAACTGTTTTTT.